The 2 T cell receptor beta chains below were found in one sample sequenced in a study of identical twins. MiXCR, run by TCRdb on the 5' RACE reads, gives a single entry per CDR3 protein. The profile shows 500,000 or so distinct CDR3 sequences, about 20% of them singletons. These records were also assigned to another study, of T cells expressing NK-cell markers.

The sequenced material came from CD4+ T cells sorted from blood. The receptors shown here come from a woman aged 18-29 years in good health.

This clonotype was detected only a few times. The V and J genes are TRBV6-1 and TRBJ2-7; a possible D gene is TRBD2 (6 bases). Germline V gene lookup returns CDR1 MNHNS and CDR2 SASEGT. V was pared by 3 bases and J by 1 base, with 13 bases between. The length of the CDR3 is 15 residues. The CDR3 loop is CASSELLAKSYEQYF. As DNA, the CDR3 is TGTGCCAGCAGTGAGTTACTAGCTAAGTCCTACGAGCAGTACTTC.

This chain joins TRBV20-1 and TRBJ2-3, with D tentatively TRBD1 or TRBD2 (5 bases each). Deletions cut 1 base from V and 3 bases from J, with 17 bases between. This CDR3 has 16 amino acids. CDR1 and CDR2 (germline): DFQATT, SNEGSKA (reference sequence). CDR3 sequence reads: CSARGSGWGSTDTQYF. CDR3 sequence (DNA): TGCAGTGCTAGAGGATCCGGGTGGGGGTCAACAGATACGCAGTATTTT.